The rows below give T cell receptor beta chains drawn from one sample of a study of T cell repertoires in cytomegalovirus infection. The antigens of these receptors remain unknown. TCRdb re-called the reads with MiXCR, one entry per CDR3 protein. The sample includes hundreds of thousands of distinct CDR3 sequences, just under 30% seen only once; the top ten take roughly 20%. The sample in question was cultured PBMCs, obtained from culture after CMV antigen stimulation. The source is a human donor in good health (CMV status not recorded). Some clones in this sample may be carry-over from other donors' samples. Each CDR3 is given with its conserved first and last residue. Each record gives: V gene, J gene, D gene, CDR3 length, clone size, CDR3 DNA, CDR3 protein. A D gene is named only where the DNA matches it firmly. The size of a clone is reported for some rows only, either as once, few or many, or as a class for expanded clones.

v_call: TRBV28; j_call: TRBJ2-1; d_call: .; cdr3_length: 13; clone_size: once; cdr3_nt: TGTGCCAGTAGGGGGGCCTCCTACAATGAGCAGTTCTTC; cdr3_aa: CASRGASYNEQFF
v_call: TRBV23-1; j_call: TRBJ2-3; d_call: .; cdr3_length: 17; clone_size: .; cdr3_nt: TGCGCCAGCAGTCAATCGACCCCAGTGGGGGGCACAGATACGCAGTATTTT; cdr3_aa: CASSQSTPVGGTDTQYF
v_call: TRBV15; j_call: TRBJ1-4; d_call: .; cdr3_length: 14; clone_size: .; cdr3_nt: TGTGCCACCAGCAACGATAAAACTAATGAAAAACTGTTTTTT; cdr3_aa: CATSNDKTNEKLFF
v_call: TRBV19; j_call: TRBJ2-2; d_call: .; cdr3_length: 13; clone_size: .; cdr3_nt: TGTGCCAGTAGTATCCTGAGCACCGGGGAGCTGTTTTTT; cdr3_aa: CASSILSTGELFF
v_call: TRBV7-2; j_call: TRBJ1-1; d_call: .; cdr3_length: 13; clone_size: few; cdr3_nt: TGTGCCAGCAGCTTAGGACTCAGGGGTGAAGCTTTCTTT; cdr3_aa: CASSLGLRGEAFF
v_call: TRBV5-1; j_call: TRBJ2-1; d_call: TRBD1; cdr3_length: 15; clone_size: many; cdr3_nt: TGTGCCAGCAGCCCAACAGGGGGCTCCTACAATGAGCAGTTCTTC; cdr3_aa: CASSPTGGSYNEQFF
v_call: TRBV9; j_call: TRBJ1-1; d_call: TRBD1; cdr3_length: 17; clone_size: few; cdr3_nt: TGTGCCAGCAGCGTAGATCCCACAGGGGGCGTGAACACTGAAGCTTTCTTT; cdr3_aa: CASSVDPTGGVNTEAFF
v_call: TRBV6-5; j_call: TRBJ1-6; d_call: .; cdr3_length: 15; clone_size: once; cdr3_nt: TGTGCCAGCAGTTACTTTGACGGACATAATTCACCCCTCCACTTT; cdr3_aa: CASSYFDGHNSPLHF
v_call: TRBV7-6; j_call: TRBJ2-7; d_call: TRBD1; cdr3_length: 14; clone_size: .; cdr3_nt: TGTGCCAGCAGCCGGACAGGGGGCTCAAGGGAGCAGTACTTC; cdr3_aa: CASSRTGGSREQYF
v_call: TRBV5-4; j_call: TRBJ2-1; d_call: .; cdr3_length: 12; clone_size: .; cdr3_nt: TGTGCCAGCAGCTCTCCACCGGATGAGCAGTTCTTC; cdr3_aa: CASSSPPDEQFF
v_call: TRBV19; j_call: TRBJ1-1; d_call: TRBD1; cdr3_length: 16; clone_size: .; cdr3_nt: TGTGCCAGTAGTTCTCCGGGCAGGGGGCGCAACACTGAAGCTTTCTTT; cdr3_aa: CASSSPGRGRNTEAFF
v_call: TRBV29-1; j_call: TRBJ2-3; d_call: .; cdr3_length: 14; clone_size: few; cdr3_nt: TGCAGCGTTGAAGATCGGCCTAGCTCAGATACGCAGTATTTT; cdr3_aa: CSVEDRPSSDTQYF
v_call: TRBV6-8; j_call: TRBJ2-7; d_call: TRBD1; cdr3_length: 13; clone_size: once; cdr3_nt: TGTGCCAGCAGCGACAGGGGAAAATTCGAGCAGTACTTC; cdr3_aa: CASSDRGKFEQYF
v_call: TRBV6-1; j_call: TRBJ2-5; d_call: .; cdr3_length: 15; clone_size: few; cdr3_nt: TGTGCCAGCAGCCTTCTACCCGGGGCTCAAGAGACCCAGTACTTC; cdr3_aa: CASSLLPGAQETQYF
v_call: TRBV7-9; j_call: TRBJ2-4; d_call: TRBD1; cdr3_length: 17; clone_size: many; cdr3_nt: TGTGCCAGCAGCCCTAGGGACAGGGCCCTAGCCAAAAACATTCAGTACTTC; cdr3_aa: CASSPRDRALAKNIQYF
v_call: TRBV7-8; j_call: TRBJ2-1; d_call: TRBD2; cdr3_length: 20; clone_size: many; cdr3_nt: TGTGCCAGCAGCTTAGCACGGACTAGCGGGAGTAGTCGGTCTCTGAATGAGCAGTTCTTC; cdr3_aa: CASSLARTSGSSRSLNEQFF
v_call: TRBV12-3/TRBV12-4; j_call: TRBJ1-2; d_call: .; cdr3_length: 12; clone_size: few; cdr3_nt: TGTGCCAGCACCCGAATAGGAGTCGGCTACACCTTC; cdr3_aa: CASTRIGVGYTF
v_call: TRBV11-2; j_call: TRBJ2-7; d_call: TRBD1; cdr3_length: 15; clone_size: .; cdr3_nt: TGTGCCAGCAGCTTATTCGGACAGGCATCCTACGAGCAGTACTTC; cdr3_aa: CASSLFGQASYEQYF
v_call: TRBV7-2; j_call: TRBJ2-1; d_call: .; cdr3_length: 18; clone_size: .; cdr3_nt: TGTGCCAGCAGCCCCCTGGGGGTAGCGAGTGTGTCCTACAATGAGCAGTTCTTC; cdr3_aa: CASSPLGVASVSYNEQFF
v_call: TRBV28; j_call: TRBJ2-3; d_call: .; cdr3_length: 15; clone_size: .; cdr3_nt: TGTGCCAGCAGTGATAGCGGTAAAGGCACAGATACGCAGTATTTT; cdr3_aa: CASSDSGKGTDTQYF
v_call: TRBV28; j_call: TRBJ1-1; d_call: .; cdr3_length: 15; clone_size: .; cdr3_nt: TGTGCCAGCAGTTTACGACAGCTCTCCTCAACTGAAGCTTTCTTT; cdr3_aa: CASSLRQLSSTEAFF
v_call: TRBV6-1; j_call: TRBJ1-6; d_call: TRBD1; cdr3_length: 20; clone_size: few; cdr3_nt: TGTGCCAGCAGTGACACTTATCCGGGACAGGGGGCGCGTTTTTATTCACCCCTCCACTTT; cdr3_aa: CASSDTYPGQGARFYSPLHF
v_call: TRBV6-1; j_call: TRBJ2-3; d_call: TRBD2; cdr3_length: 14; clone_size: few; cdr3_nt: TGTGCCAGCAGTGTTCGGGGGGGCCAAGATACGCAGTATTTT; cdr3_aa: CASSVRGGQDTQYF
v_call: TRBV12-5; j_call: TRBJ1-2; d_call: .; cdr3_length: 15; clone_size: .; cdr3_nt: TGTGCTAGTGGTTTGGCAGAATTCTTCGGCCGTGGCTACACCTTC; cdr3_aa: CASGLAEFFGRGYTF
v_call: TRBV6-1; j_call: TRBJ2-7; d_call: TRBD1; cdr3_length: 14; clone_size: few; cdr3_nt: TGTGCCAGCAGTTTCACAGGGGGCCTCTACGAGCAGTACTTC; cdr3_aa: CASSFTGGLYEQYF
v_call: TRBV12-3/TRBV12-4; j_call: TRBJ1-4; d_call: .; cdr3_length: 15; clone_size: .; cdr3_nt: TGTGCCAGCAGTTTAAGGCAGGGTGCTAATGAAAAACTGTTTTTT; cdr3_aa: CASSLRQGANEKLFF
v_call: TRBV20-1; j_call: TRBJ1-6; d_call: TRBD1; cdr3_length: 16; clone_size: .; cdr3_nt: TGCAGTGCGGGGACAGGGGGAAGCTCCTATAATTCACCCCTCCACTTT; cdr3_aa: CSAGTGGSSYNSPLHF
v_call: TRBV10-3; j_call: TRBJ1-2; d_call: .; cdr3_length: 12; clone_size: many; cdr3_nt: TGTGCCATCAGTGAGGGCCAGCAAGGCTACACCTTC; cdr3_aa: CAISEGQQGYTF
v_call: TRBV6-1; j_call: TRBJ2-3; d_call: .; cdr3_length: 18; clone_size: many; cdr3_nt: TGTGCCAGCAGTGTAAATTGGGTCTCGGCATGGGATTCAGATACGCAGTATTTT; cdr3_aa: CASSVNWVSAWDSDTQYF
v_call: TRBV18; j_call: TRBJ1-1; d_call: TRBD1; cdr3_length: 14; clone_size: .; cdr3_nt: TGTGCCAGCTCCGGGACAGGGATGAACACTGAAGCTTTCTTT; cdr3_aa: CASSGTGMNTEAFF
v_call: TRBV18; j_call: TRBJ2-5; d_call: .; cdr3_length: 14; clone_size: .; cdr3_nt: TGTGCCAGCTCACCCGAACCGGCGGCGGGATCCCAGTACTTC; cdr3_aa: CASSPEPAAGSQYF
v_call: TRBV6-5; j_call: TRBJ1-1; d_call: TRBD1; cdr3_length: 13; clone_size: .; cdr3_nt: TGTGCCAGCAGTTACGAGGACAGGGGGCCAGCTTTCTTT; cdr3_aa: CASSYEDRGPAFF
v_call: TRBV11-2; j_call: TRBJ2-7; d_call: TRBD1; cdr3_length: 14; clone_size: once; cdr3_nt: TGTGCCAGCAGTTGGAGGACAGGGGGCCACGAGCAGTACTTC; cdr3_aa: CASSWRTGGHEQYF
v_call: TRBV12-3/TRBV12-4; j_call: TRBJ2-7; d_call: .; cdr3_length: 15; clone_size: .; cdr3_nt: TGTGCCAGCAGTCGGGCCCTTGCGGGGCGGACCGAGCAGTACTTC; cdr3_aa: CASSRALAGRTEQYF
v_call: TRBV7-8; j_call: TRBJ2-5; d_call: TRBD1; cdr3_length: 14; clone_size: few; cdr3_nt: TGTGCCAGCAGCGGACGGGGACAGCAAGAGACCCAGTACTTC; cdr3_aa: CASSGRGQQETQYF
v_call: TRBV4-2; j_call: TRBJ2-7; d_call: TRBD2; cdr3_length: 19; clone_size: .; cdr3_nt: TGTGCCAGCAGCCAAGATCCTTCTAGCGGGAGCCCCCACTCCTACGAGCAGTACTTC; cdr3_aa: CASSQDPSSGSPHSYEQYF
v_call: TRBV5-4; j_call: TRBJ2-1; d_call: .; cdr3_length: 14; clone_size: .; cdr3_nt: TGTGCCAGCAGTCAAGTACGGGGGTACAATGAGCAGTTCTTC; cdr3_aa: CASSQVRGYNEQFF
v_call: TRBV29-1; j_call: TRBJ2-1; d_call: .; cdr3_length: 14; clone_size: .; cdr3_nt: TGCAGCGTTGTCCCCAGCAGCTCCTACAATGAGCAGTTCTTC; cdr3_aa: CSVVPSSSYNEQFF
v_call: TRBV7-2; j_call: TRBJ1-1; d_call: TRBD1; cdr3_length: 14; clone_size: many; cdr3_nt: TGTGCCAGCAGCCCAGACAGGGTCGGCACTGAAGCTTTCTTT; cdr3_aa: CASSPDRVGTEAFF
v_call: TRBV10-3; j_call: TRBJ1-2; d_call: TRBD1; cdr3_length: 13; clone_size: .; cdr3_nt: TGTGCCAACAGTACGGACAGGGTTAGCGGCTACACCTTC; cdr3_aa: CANSTDRVSGYTF
v_call: TRBV5-1; j_call: TRBJ2-7; d_call: TRBD2; cdr3_length: 16; clone_size: .; cdr3_nt: TGCGCCAGCAGCCCCTCCACGGGAGGGCCGGGTTACGAGCAGTACTTC; cdr3_aa: CASSPSTGGPGYEQYF
v_call: TRBV6-5; j_call: TRBJ2-7; d_call: .; cdr3_length: 14; clone_size: .; cdr3_nt: TGTGCCAGCAGTTACAGGGCGGGATACAACGAGCAGTACTTC; cdr3_aa: CASSYRAGYNEQYF